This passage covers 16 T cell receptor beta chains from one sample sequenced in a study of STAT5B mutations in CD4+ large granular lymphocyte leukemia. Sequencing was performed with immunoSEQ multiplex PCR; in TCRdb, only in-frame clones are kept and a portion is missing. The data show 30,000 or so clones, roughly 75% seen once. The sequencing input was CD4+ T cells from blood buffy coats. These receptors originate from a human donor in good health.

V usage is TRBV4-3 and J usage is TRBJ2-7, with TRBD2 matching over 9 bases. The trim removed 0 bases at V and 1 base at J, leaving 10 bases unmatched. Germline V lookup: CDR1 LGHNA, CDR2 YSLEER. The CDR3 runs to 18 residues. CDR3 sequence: CASSQESATSGRSYEQYF. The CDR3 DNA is TGCGCCAGCAGCCAAGAAAGCGCTACTAGCGGGCGTTCCTACGAGCAGTACTTC.

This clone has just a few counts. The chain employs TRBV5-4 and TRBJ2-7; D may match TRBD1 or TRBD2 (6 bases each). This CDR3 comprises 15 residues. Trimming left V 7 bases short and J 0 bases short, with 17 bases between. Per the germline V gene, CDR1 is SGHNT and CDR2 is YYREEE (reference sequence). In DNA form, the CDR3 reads TGTGCCAGCCGCCCCGGGGGCGGCGACTCCTACGAGCAGTACTTC. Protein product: CASRPGGGDSYEQYF.

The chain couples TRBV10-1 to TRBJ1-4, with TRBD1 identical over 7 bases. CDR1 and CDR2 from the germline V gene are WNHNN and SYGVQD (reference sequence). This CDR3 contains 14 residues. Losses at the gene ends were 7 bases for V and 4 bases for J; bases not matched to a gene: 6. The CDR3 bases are TGCGCCAGCACTGGGGACAGAGTTAATGAAAAACTGTTTTTT. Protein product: CASTGDRVNEKLFF.

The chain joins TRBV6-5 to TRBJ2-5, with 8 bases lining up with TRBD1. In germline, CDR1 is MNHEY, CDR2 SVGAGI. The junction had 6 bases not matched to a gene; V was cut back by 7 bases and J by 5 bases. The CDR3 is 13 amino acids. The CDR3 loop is CASTARQGETQYF. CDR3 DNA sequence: TGTGCCAGCACCGCCAGACAGGGGGAGACCCAGTACTTC.

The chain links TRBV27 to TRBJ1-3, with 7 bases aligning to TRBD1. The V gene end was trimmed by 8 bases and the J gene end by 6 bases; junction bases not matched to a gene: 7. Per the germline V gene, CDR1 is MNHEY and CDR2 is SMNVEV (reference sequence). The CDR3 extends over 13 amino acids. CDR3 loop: CASSTGNENTIYF. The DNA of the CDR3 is TGTGCCAGCTCGACAGGGAATGAAAACACCATATATTTT.

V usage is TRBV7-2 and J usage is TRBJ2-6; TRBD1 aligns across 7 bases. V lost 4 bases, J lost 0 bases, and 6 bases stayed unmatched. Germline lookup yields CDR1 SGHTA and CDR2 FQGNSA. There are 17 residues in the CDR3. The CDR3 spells CASSSGQSFSGANVLTF. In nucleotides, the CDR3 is TGTGCCAGCAGCTCGGGACAGTCCTTCTCTGGGGCCAACGTCCTGACTTTC.

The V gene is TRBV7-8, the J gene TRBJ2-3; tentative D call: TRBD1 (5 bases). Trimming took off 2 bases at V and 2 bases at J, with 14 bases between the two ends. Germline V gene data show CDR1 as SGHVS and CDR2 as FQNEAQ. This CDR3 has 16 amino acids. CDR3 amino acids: CASSLRGFTSTDTQYF. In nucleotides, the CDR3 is TGTGCCAGCAGCTTAAGGGGCTTCACCTCCACAGATACGCAGTATTTT.

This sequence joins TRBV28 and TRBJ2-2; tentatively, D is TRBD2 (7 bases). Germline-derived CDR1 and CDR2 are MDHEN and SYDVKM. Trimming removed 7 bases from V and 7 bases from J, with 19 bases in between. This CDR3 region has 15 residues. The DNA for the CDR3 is TGTGCCAGCATAGGGGGAGGGCCGGTAGGCGGGGAGCTGTTTTTT. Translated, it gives CASIGGGPVGGELFF.

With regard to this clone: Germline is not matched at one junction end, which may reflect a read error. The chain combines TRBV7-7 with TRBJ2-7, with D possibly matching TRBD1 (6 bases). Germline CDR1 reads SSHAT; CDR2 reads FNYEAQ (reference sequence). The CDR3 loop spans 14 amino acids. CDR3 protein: CASSLGRGYNEQYF. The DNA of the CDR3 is TGTGCTAGCAGCTTGGGAAGGGGGTATAACGAGCAGTACTTC.

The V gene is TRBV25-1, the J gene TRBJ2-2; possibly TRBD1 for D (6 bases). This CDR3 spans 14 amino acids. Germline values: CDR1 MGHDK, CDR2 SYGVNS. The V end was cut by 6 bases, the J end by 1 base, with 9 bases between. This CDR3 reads CASRLQGNTGELFF. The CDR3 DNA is TGTGCCAGCAGATTACAGGGGAACACCGGGGAGCTGTTTTTT.

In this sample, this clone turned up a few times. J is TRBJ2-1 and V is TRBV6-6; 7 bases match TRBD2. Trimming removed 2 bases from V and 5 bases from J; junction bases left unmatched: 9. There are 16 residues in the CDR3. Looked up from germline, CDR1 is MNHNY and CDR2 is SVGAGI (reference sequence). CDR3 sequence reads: CASSYPRGEPNNEQFF. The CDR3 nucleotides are TGTGCCAGCAGTTACCCCCGGGGGGAACCCAACAATGAGCAGTTCTTC.

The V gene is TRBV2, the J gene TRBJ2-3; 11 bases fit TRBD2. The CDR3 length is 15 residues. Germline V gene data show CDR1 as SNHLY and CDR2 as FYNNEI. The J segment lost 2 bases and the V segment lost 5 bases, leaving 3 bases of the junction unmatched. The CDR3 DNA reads TGTGCCAGCAGTAGGGGACTAGCGGTCACAGATACGCAGTATTTT. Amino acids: CASSRGLAVTDTQYF.

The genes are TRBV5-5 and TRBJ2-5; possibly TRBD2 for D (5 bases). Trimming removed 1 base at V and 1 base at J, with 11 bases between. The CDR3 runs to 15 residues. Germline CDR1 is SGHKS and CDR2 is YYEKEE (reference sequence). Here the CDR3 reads CASSLQRGRQETQYF. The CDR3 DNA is TGTGCCAGCAGCTTGCAGAGAGGGCGCCAAGAGACCCAGTACTTC.

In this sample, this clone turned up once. In nucleotides, the CDR3 is TGTGCCACCCGGACCCCAGGGGCGGTTGGAGAGACCCAGTACTTC. This codes for CATRTPGAVGETQYF. The rearrangement joins TRBV19 to TRBJ2-5; the D gene is possibly TRBD1 (6 bases). CDR1 is LNHDA and CDR2 is SQIVND in the germline V gene (reference sequence). Trimming removed 10 bases from V and 4 bases from J, with 22 bases in between. The CDR3 totals 15 residues.

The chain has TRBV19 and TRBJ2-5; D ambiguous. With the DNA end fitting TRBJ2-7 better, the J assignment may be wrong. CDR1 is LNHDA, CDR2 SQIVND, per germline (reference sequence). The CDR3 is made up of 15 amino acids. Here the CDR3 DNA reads TGTGCCAGTAGCCTAATTGCGGACGGAACCCACGAGCAGTACTTC. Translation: CASSLIADGTHEQYF.

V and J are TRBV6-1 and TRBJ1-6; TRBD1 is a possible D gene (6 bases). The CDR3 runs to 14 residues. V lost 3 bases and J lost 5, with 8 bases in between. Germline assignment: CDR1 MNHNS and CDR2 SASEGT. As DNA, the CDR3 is TGTGCCAGCAGTGACAGGGGCGATAATTCACCCCTCCACTTT. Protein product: CASSDRGDNSPLHF.